The 28 T cell receptor beta chains below were found in one sample sequenced in a study of CD8+ T cells in alopecia areata. Treatment in this sample: oral pan-JAK inhibitor, 5-10 mg twice daily. RNA was isolated and reverse transcribed to cDNA, the sequencing template. Clones were sequenced by immunoSEQ multiplex PCR, and TCRdb holds only the in-frame ones, with some missing. The sample lists about 200,000 clones, approximately 67% occurring once. The material sequenced was CD4+ T cells sorted from blood, taken around week 49, from a patient treated with tofacitinib. These receptors were collected from a human donor with alopecia areata.

The V and J genes are TRBV14 and TRBJ1-2, with no clear D. The CDR3 consists of 12 residues. Trimming took 0 bases from V and 3 from J, leaving 2 bases between them. Germline loops: CDR1 SGHDN, CDR2 FVKESK. In nucleotides, the CDR3 is TGTGCCAGCAGCCAAGATTACTATGGCTACACCTTC. Amino acid sequence: CASSQDYYGYTF.

The table lists this clone with a few counts. The chain employs TRBV12-5 and TRBJ2-1; 13 bases map to TRBD2. The V and J ends lost 5 bases and 6 bases, in that order; junction bases with no gene match: 7. Germline CDR1 is LGHNT and CDR2 is FRNRAP. The CDR3 is made up of 16 amino acids. CDR3 bases: TGTGCTAGTGGTACCCCGGGACTAGCGGGGTTCAATGAGCAGTTCTTC. It codes for CASGTPGLAGFNEQFF. Full variable domain (rest looked up from reference TRBV12-5 and TRBJ2-1): DARVTQTPRHKVTEMGQEVTMRCQPILGHNTVFWYRQTMMQGLELLAYFRNRAPLDDSGMPKDRFSAEMPDATLATLKIQPSEPRDSAVYFCASGTPGLAGFNEQFFGPGTRLTVL.

This clone has more than one count but fewer than ten. This rearrangement joins TRBV29-1 to TRBJ1-4; 10 nucleotides line up with TRBD1. This CDR3 comprises 16 residues. The V and J ends lost 5 bases and 5 bases, in that order; junction bases with no gene match: 11. Germline CDR1 and CDR2: SQVTM and ANQGSEA. The CDR3 region is CSVRDRGLSRNEKLFF. CDR3 sequence (DNA): TGCAGCGTTCGGGACAGGGGACTTTCTCGAAATGAAAAACTGTTTTTT.

The chain links TRBV30 to TRBJ2-3, with D hard to call. Per germline, CDR1 GTSNPN and CDR2 SVGIG (reference sequence). The CDR3 is 14 amino acids. Trimming removed 0 bases at V and 4 bases at J, with 11 bases between. CDR3 bases: TGTGCCTGGAGTGTATGGGCCCTCCCAGATACGCAGTATTTT. This codes for CAWSVWALPDTQYF.

V usage is TRBV30 and J usage is TRBJ2-5; a possible D gene is TRBD2 (6 bases). V gave up 3 bases and J gave up 2 bases, with 7 bases separating them. The CDR3 consists of 12 residues. Germline values: CDR1 GTSNPN, CDR2 SVGIG (reference sequence). The CDR3 nucleotides read TGTGCCTGGAGCGGAGGGCAAGAGACCCAGTACTTC. It is translated as CAWSGGQETQYF.

The chain recombines TRBV6-5 with TRBJ2-7; TRBD1 aligns across 8 bases. The CDR3 is made up of 15 amino acids. V trimming: 6 bases; J trimming: 3 bases; junction bases outside the gene matches: 10. Germline V lookup: CDR1 MNHEY, CDR2 SVGAGI. CDR3 amino acids: CASRGGRTGFYEQYF. The CDR3 DNA reads as TGTGCCAGCAGGGGCGGTAGGACAGGGTTCTACGAGCAGTACTTC.

CDR3 in amino acids: CSVERGGPETQYF. Written as DNA, the CDR3 is TGCAGCGTTGAGCGCGGGGGTCCAGAGACCCAGTACTTC. The rearrangement uses TRBV29-1 and TRBJ2-5; 7 bases are a match to TRBD2. V gave up 3 bases and J gave up 4 bases; unmatched junction bases: 5. The CDR3 is 13 residues long. CDR1 is SQVTM and CDR2 is ANQGSEA in the germline V gene.

This sequence joins TRBV6-6 and TRBJ2-3, with D uncertain. Germline V gene data show CDR1 as MNHNY and CDR2 as SVGAGI (reference sequence). The ends were cut back, 7 bases at V and 6 bases at J, with 8 bases in the middle. CDR3 size: 11 residues. CDR3 sequence: CASTQSDTQYF. DNA for the CDR3: TGTGCCAGCACCCAATCGGATACGCAGTATTTT.

This chain links TRBV30 with TRBJ2-2; no clear D gene. CDR1 is GTSNPN, CDR2 SVGIG, per germline (reference sequence). The CDR3 extends over 12 amino acids. V was cut by 7 bases and J by 1 base, with 7 bases left in between. The CDR3 here is CASRVNTGELFF. CDR3 nucleotides: TGTGCCTCAAGAGTGAACACCGGGGAGCTGTTTTTT. Based on the CDR3 plus reference TRBV30 and TRBJ2-2, the full variable domain is SQTIHQWPATLVQPVGSPLSLECTVEGTSNPNLYWYRQAAGRGLQLLFYSVGIGQISSEVPQNLSASRPQDRQFILSSKKLLLSDSGFYLCASRVNTGELFFGEGSRLTVL.

This clone has ten or more counts. In DNA form, the CDR3 reads TGTGCCACCGCGGACAGTACCTATGGCTACACCTTC. It codes for CATADSTYGYTF. V gene TRBV2 combines with J gene TRBJ1-2; perhaps TRBD1 as D (6 bases). The CDR3 runs 12 residues. The V and J ends lost 10 bases and 4 bases respectively, with 13 bases between them. Germline V gene sequence: CDR1 SNHLY, CDR2 FYNNEI.

This clone occurred many times. The chain joins TRBV7-2 to TRBJ2-7; D unresolved. V gave up 1 base and J gave up 9 bases, with 10 bases separating them. The CDR3 totals 12 residues. The germline V gene has CDR1 SGHTA and CDR2 FQGNSA. The CDR3 protein is CASSLEGDRQYF. CDR3 in DNA: TGTGCCAGCAGCTTAGAAGGAGATCGGCAGTACTTC.

The chain has TRBV2 and TRBJ1-6; D is unresolved. From germline, CDR1 is SNHLY and CDR2 FYNNEI. The germline V and J ends were trimmed by 4 bases and 9 bases, with 16 bases remaining between them. The CDR3 spans 15 residues. CDR3 sequence: CASSGSGDISSPLHF. CDR3 in DNA: TGTGCCAGCAGTGGGTCGGGAGACATAAGTTCACCCCTCCACTTT.

The chain is built from TRBV29-1 and TRBJ1-1; D is undetermined. The CDR3 contains 14 residues. Trimming stripped 4 bases from V and 2 bases from J, with 14 bases between. CDR1 is SQVTM and CDR2 is ANQGSEA in the germline V gene. The CDR3 is CSVGLLQLNTEAFF. CDR3 in DNA: TGCAGCGTTGGTTTATTACAGCTAAACACTGAAGCTTTCTTT.

V usage is TRBV9 and J usage is TRBJ2-1; unclear D gene. From germline, CDR1 is SGDLS and CDR2 YYNGEE. The V end was cut by 6 bases, the J end by 2 bases, with 9 bases between. The CDR3 covers 13 residues. The CDR3 DNA reads as TGTGCCAGCACCCGTGGGGCCTACAATGAGCAGTTCTTC. Translating gives CASTRGAYNEQFF.

The chain carries TRBV6-5 and TRBJ2-7; perhaps TRBD2 as D (6 bases). V shed 7 bases and J shed 0 bases, with 10 bases lying between them. Per the germline V gene, CDR1 is MNHEY and CDR2 is SVGAGI. There are 13 residues in the CDR3. The CDR3 DNA follows: TGTGCCAGCATCGGAGGGGTCTCCTACGAGCAGTACTTC. This encodes CASIGGVSYEQYF.

The chain has TRBV5-1 and TRBJ1-2, with D tentatively TRBD1 (6 bases). Germline V lookup: CDR1 SGHRS, CDR2 YFSETQ. The germline V and J ends were trimmed by 0 bases and 4 bases, with 7 bases remaining between them. The CDR3 contains 13 residues. The CDR3 here is CASSLEGVYGYTF. CDR3 sequence (DNA): TGCGCCAGCAGCTTGGAGGGGGTCTATGGCTACACCTTC.

The chain is built from TRBV27 and TRBJ2-5; D may be TRBD1 (5 bases). Trimming removed 8 bases from V and 5 bases from J, with 18 bases in between. Germline V lookup: CDR1 MNHEY, CDR2 SMNVEV (reference sequence). This CDR3 comprises 14 residues. CDR3 in DNA: TGTGCCAGCCGTGAGTTTGGGGCTGTGGAGACCCAGTACTTC. Protein product: CASREFGAVETQYF.

The CDR3 DNA is TGTGCCAGCGGCGAGACAATAATTAGGGGTGCTGGCTACACCTTC. Protein product: CASGETIIRGAGYTF. The J gene is TRBJ1-2, the V gene TRBV6-5; perhaps TRBD1 as D (5 bases). The CDR3 sequence is 15 residues long. CDR1 and CDR2 from the germline V gene are MNHEY and SVGAGI. Trimming stripped 8 bases from V and 7 bases from J, with 23 bases between.

This clone was counted only a few times. This rearrangement joins TRBV29-1 to TRBJ2-3, with 8 bases matching TRBD2. Germline CDR1 and CDR2: SQVTM and ANQGSEA. V gave up 4 bases and J gave up 2 bases; unmatched junction bases: 5. This CDR3 region has 14 residues. The CDR3 DNA reads as TGCAGCGTTGGGCGGGGGGTAAACACAGATACGCAGTATTTT. Translation: CSVGRGVNTDTQYF.

The chain combines TRBV11-1 with TRBJ2-7; possibly TRBD1 for D (5 bases). Per germline, CDR1 SGHAT and CDR2 FQDESV (reference sequence). V gave up 3 bases and J gave up 7 bases, with 19 bases separating them. This CDR3 has 15 amino acids. The CDR3 spells CASSLTRTSQGEQYF. The CDR3 DNA sequence: TGTGCCAGCAGCTTGACTCGGACATCCCAAGGAGAGCAGTACTTC.

This clone was counted once. The V and J genes are TRBV10-3 and TRBJ2-5; 8 nucleotides line up with TRBD2. Trimming removed 7 bases from V and 4 bases from J; junction bases left unmatched: 5. CDR1 and CDR2 from the germline V gene are ENHRY and SYGVKD. The CDR3 length is 13 residues. The CDR3 DNA is TGTGCCATCAAGCGGGGGTTGGGAGAGACCCAGTACTTC. It yields the protein CAIKRGLGETQYF.

The CDR3 is CAATDSTDTQYF. CDR3 nucleotide sequence: TGTGCCGCAACGGACAGCACAGATACGCAGTATTTT. V gene TRBV30 combines with J gene TRBJ2-3; no clear D gene. This CDR3 has 12 amino acids. Deletions cut 8 bases from V and 0 bases from J, with 9 bases between. The germline CDR1 and CDR2 sequences are GTSNPN and SVGIG (reference sequence). Looking up the rest from reference TRBV30 and TRBJ2-3 gives the full variable domain: SQTIHQWPATLVQPVGSPLSLECTVEGTSNPNLYWYRQAAGRGLQLLFYSVGIGQISSEVPQNLSASRPQDRQFILSSKKLLLSDSGFYLCAATDSTDTQYFGPGTRLTVL.

The V gene is TRBV7-2, the J gene TRBJ2-5; D uncertain. The length of the CDR3 is 14 residues. Germline CDR1 reads SGHTA; CDR2 reads FQGNSA. V was trimmed by 5 bases and J by 7 bases, leaving 17 bases between them. This CDR3 is CASSRLGAGRTQYF. The CDR3 bases are TGTGCCAGCAGCCGTCTGGGCGCTGGCAGGACCCAGTACTTC. Full variable domain (missing parts from reference TRBV7-2 and TRBJ2-5): GAGVSQSPSNKVTEKGKDVELRCDPISGHTALYWYRQSLGQGLEFLIYFQGNSAPDKSGLPSDRFSAERTGGSVSTLTIQRTQQEDSAVYLCASSRLGAGRTQYFGPGTRLLVL.

The chain recombines TRBV5-1 with TRBJ1-1, with 8 nucleotides matching TRBD1. Germline V lookup: CDR1 SGHRS, CDR2 YFSETQ. V shed 0 bases, J shed 7 bases, and the junction held 5 bases outside the gene matches. The CDR3 runs 14 residues. The CDR3 DNA follows: TGCGCCAGCAGCTTGGACCCAGACAGGGGTGAAGCTTTCTTT. It encodes CASSLDPDRGEAFF.

The chain employs TRBV6-1 and TRBJ2-2, with 9 positions matching TRBD1. The CDR3 sequence is 15 residues long. V dropped 6 bases and J dropped 4; count of bases not matched to a gene: 6. Looked up from germline, CDR1 is MNHNS and CDR2 is SASEGT. CDR3 residues: CASSRQGVTTGELFF. DNA for the CDR3: TGTGCCAGCAGCCGACAGGGGGTCACCACCGGGGAGCTGTTTTTT.

A single count supports this clone. The genes are TRBV5-1 and TRBJ1-1, with D perhaps matching TRBD1 (5 bases). V dropped 1 base and J dropped 4 bases, with 11 bases sitting between them. This CDR3 has 14 residues. Germline values: CDR1 SGHRS, CDR2 YFSETQ. In nucleotides, the CDR3 is TGCGCCAGCAGCTTGAACCAGGGAGCCACTGAAGCTTTCTTT. The encoded protein is CASSLNQGATEAFF.

The V call is TRBV7-9, the J call TRBJ1-2; D possibly corresponds to TRBD1 (5 bases). This CDR3 is built from 16 residues. Germline-derived CDR1 and CDR2 are SEHNR and FQNEAQ (reference sequence). V gave up 3 bases and J gave up 2 bases, with 16 bases separating them. CDR3 sequence: CASSFTPGHGNYGYTF. Here the CDR3 DNA reads TGTGCCAGCAGCTTTACCCCAGGGCATGGGAACTATGGCTACACCTTC.

This clone has a handful of counts. This sequence joins TRBV2 and TRBJ1-4; no clear D. Trimming left V 8 bases short and J 0 bases short, with 7 bases between. The germline CDR1 and CDR2 sequences are SNHLY and FYNNEI. The CDR3 has 13 amino acids. CDR3 residues: CASCSTTNEKLFF. The CDR3 bases are TGTGCCAGCTGTAGTACAACTAATGAAAAACTGTTTTTT.